This TCR beta chain originates from a study of Ad26.COV2.S vaccination and SARS-CoV-2 variants listed by TCRdb under 2021. Describing the broader study: Donors in the vaccine arm were drawn from COV1001, a phase I-IIa trial of Ad26.COV2.S in healthy adults that was multicentre, randomized, double-blind and placebo-controlled. Dosing of Ad26.COV2.S was intramuscular, at either 5x10^10 or 1x10^11 viral particles, delivered as one shot or as two shots spaced 56 days apart. The specificity and breadth of SARS-CoV-2-reactive T cell receptors after Ad26.COV2.S vaccination were assessed by TCRbeta repertoire sequencing. The TCR-sequenced set comprised around 30 samples: approximately 20 Ad26.COV2.S vaccine recipients, 5 placebo recipients and 8 SARS-CoV-2 convalescent individuals. Trial participants were randomized into five groups of five, in which low-dose or high-dose Ad26.COV2.S was given once or twice, or placebo was given on both occasions. Investigators did not know the trial group allocation while performing experiments and assessing outcomes.

Details on this clone: Its antigen has not been determined. Per-base qualities were not stored, and no clone one base away is much larger.

V and J are truncated by 4 bases and 5 bases respectively, leaving an intervening sequence of 18 bases. CDR1 and CDR2, per the germline V gene, are SGHRS and YFSETQ. The CDR3, cysteine through phenylalanine, is 15 amino acids long. Of all the DNA, just the CDR3 is kept, 45 bases in frame from base 1. General study outcomes and caveats: It was noted by the authors that total T cell responses may have been underestimated by the TCR breadth and depth analyses. The study was not powered for comparison of responses between vaccine doses or regimens. Vaccine and placebo recipients had similar non-spike TCR breadth, a finding consistent with the vaccine containing only spike. After vaccination, spike-specific CD8+ and CD4+ T cell responses were reported to show substantial breadth. Spike-specific TCR breadth was higher in Ad26.COV2.S recipients than in placebo recipients (P = 0.0014).

The sample's treatment or condition label, in plain terms: over 15 received Ad26.COV2.S at low or high dose, single or two shots; 5 received placebo; per-sample allocation not given. Repertoires of vaccine and placebo recipients were sequenced from samples collected on day 63 after the first injection. Between 29 July and 7 August 2020, Cohort 1b enrolled about 27 adults aged 18-55 years at one site in Boston, USA. Ad26.COV2.S was a replication-incompetent adenovirus type 26 vector that expressed a prefusion-stabilized SARS-CoV-2 spike protein derived from the original Wuhan strain. The immunoSEQ Assay was the method used to sequence TCRbeta CDR3 regions. After extraction, genomic DNA underwent amplification by bias-controlled multiplex PCR, followed by high-throughput sequencing. Per the source publication's procedure: Collapsing and filtering of sequences were performed to quantify the absolute abundance of each unique TCRbeta CDR3 region. T cell fraction was estimated by normalization of TCRbeta template counts to usable DNA, with usable DNA being measured through amplification of reference genes present in all nucleated cells. Repertoire TCRs were annotated as SARS-CoV-2-specific when V gene, CDR3 amino acid sequence and J gene were exactly matched to a known reactive TCR set. The reference SARS-CoV-2 TCR set came from MIRA and was filtered for enrichment in COVID-19-positive ImmuneCODE repertoires, removing public or cross-reactive TCRs. Using the MIRA antigens, annotated TCRs were further analysed by specific ORF or by position within an ORF. Depth was the summed frequency of annotated unique rearrangements, while breadth was defined as annotated unique rearrangements over total unique productive rearrangements. Two-sided Wilcoxon rank-sum tests were applied when comparing TCR breadth between groups. The immuneACCESS repertoire file appears here via TCRdb, limited to in-frame rearrangements. These files lack a portion of the clones; in checked studies, under half of the deficit traces to unresolved V genes, and the cause of the others is not known. V and J calls and clone size come straight from that table; D and trimming were deduced from the DNA. The sample table holds a few hundred thousand clones, of which roughly 90% were seen once. Approximately 4% of the sample is held by the ten biggest clonotypes.

This specimen consisted of peripheral blood, obtained in a trial of Ad26.COV2.S vaccine versus placebo. The V and J segments used are TRBV5-1 and TRBJ1-1; matching of 5 bases hints at TRBD1 as the D gene. The sequence was obtained from a person aged 18-65 years who received the Ad26.COV2.S COVID-19 vaccine or a placebo. At the DNA level, the sequence is TGCGCCAGCAGCGGAGCCTCGGGACGCGGTACTGAAGCTTTCTTT. It translates as CASSGASGRGTEAFF.